The 32 T cell receptor beta chains below come from one sample, sequenced in a study of control samples from healthy donors and cancer patients. Data came from immunoSEQ multiplex PCR; TCRdb stores just in-frame clones and leaves some out. The table lists 150,000 to 200,000 clones, around 92% of them singletons. The sample was blood. The origin of the receptors is a woman aged 30 to 39 in good health.

In the case of this clone: This specimen includes other DNA sequences encoding the same CDR3. The rearrangement joins TRBV7-2 to TRBJ2-5; the match to TRBD2 covers 9 bases. CDR1 SGHTA and CDR2 FQGNSA come from the germline V gene. V shed 0 bases and J 5 bases; nucleotides not matched to a gene: 7. The CDR3 has 16 residues. CDR3 region: CASSLAVREGEETQYF. CDR3 bases: TGTGCCAGCAGCTTAGCGGTGCGGGAGGGAGAGGAGACCCAGTACTTC.

The genes are TRBV29-1 and TRBJ1-4, with D perhaps TRBD1 (5 bases). V was trimmed by 3 bases and J by 6 bases, leaving 17 bases between them. CDR1 is SQVTM, CDR2 ANQGSEA, per germline. CDR3 length equals 15 residues. The chain's CDR3 is CSVEGRVSGDEKLFF. CDR3 in DNA: TGCAGCGTTGAGGGCAGGGTTTCCGGGGATGAAAAACTGTTTTTT.

The chain carries TRBV4-1 and TRBJ2-5, with 8 nucleotides matching TRBD2. The CDR3 is 13 amino acids. The junction had 5 bases not matched to a gene; V was cut back by 4 bases and J by 7 bases. Germline lookup yields CDR1 MGHRA and CDR2 YSYEKL. CDR3 region: CASSPLGGGTQYF. The CDR3 DNA reads as TGCGCCAGCAGCCCACTCGGGGGGGGGACCCAGTACTTC.

The chain recombines TRBV5-1 with TRBJ2-7; 7 nucleotides line up with TRBD1. This CDR3 spans 16 amino acids. Germline V lookup: CDR1 SGHRS, CDR2 YFSETQ. Losses at the gene ends were 0 bases for V and 3 bases for J; bases not matched to a gene: 9. CDR3 in DNA: TGCGCCAGCAGCTTGGCCCCGGGACAGCCTTTCTACGAGCAGTACTTC. Translating gives CASSLAPGQPFYEQYF.

The V gene is TRBV18, the J gene TRBJ2-1; D possibly corresponds to TRBD2 (6 bases). Trimming took off 0 bases at V and 5 bases at J, with 8 bases between the two ends. CDR1 and CDR2 (germline): KGHSH, LQKENI. The CDR3 loop spans 14 amino acids. DNA for the CDR3: TGTGCCAGCTCACCACCGGAGGGTCACAATGAGCAGTTCTTC. Translated, it gives CASSPPEGHNEQFF.

This clone was seen a single time. The CDR3 DNA is TGTGCCAGCAGCTTAGCTATCACAGATACGCAGTATTTT. Its translation: CASSLAITDTQYF. The chain carries TRBV7-2 and TRBJ2-3; unclear D gene. The CDR3 loop spans 13 amino acids. Germline V gene sequence: CDR1 SGHTA, CDR2 FQGNSA. V was shortened by 0 bases and J by 2 bases, with 3 bases between the two germline ends.

The chain employs TRBV3-1 (or the pseudogene TRBV3-2) and TRBJ1-3; D is perhaps TRBD1 (6 bases). This CDR3 contains 14 residues. V lost 8 bases, J lost 0 bases, and 11 bases lay in between. Germline loops: CDR1 LGHDT, CDR2 YNNKEL (reference sequence). CDR3 DNA: TGTGCCAGCTCGGACAGCATCTCTGGAAACACCATATATTTT. Protein product: CASSDSISGNTIYF.

The chain carries TRBV27 and TRBJ2-5; 9 bases match TRBD1. This CDR3 has 16 amino acids. The V gene's germline CDR1 is MNHEY and CDR2 SMNVEV (reference sequence). V shed 5 bases and J 4 bases; nucleotides not matched to a gene: 11. DNA for the CDR3: TGTGCCAGCAGTCCCCGGGACAGGGTCCGTGGAGAGACCCAGTACTTC. Its protein is CASSPRDRVRGETQYF.

This sequence joins TRBV7-2 and TRBJ2-3; possibly TRBD1 for D (6 bases). Germline CDR1 reads SGHTA; CDR2 reads FQGNSA. The V gene lost 4 bases and the J gene lost 6 bases, with 8 bases spanning the gap. This CDR3 is built from 12 residues. Here the CDR3 DNA reads TGTGCCAGCAGCTCCCAGGGGGATACGCAGTATTTT. Translated: CASSSQGDTQYF.

The V call is TRBV13, the J call TRBJ2-7; 8 bases are a match to TRBD2. The V segment lost 0 bases and the J segment 0 bases; nucleotides outside the gene matches: 4. The germline CDR1 and CDR2 sequences are PRHDT and FYEKMQ (reference sequence). The length of the CDR3 is 16 residues. As DNA, the CDR3 is TGTGCCAGCAGCTTAGGTGCTCTAGCGGGCTCCTACGAGCAGTACTTC. Translation gives CASSLGALAGSYEQYF.

The rearrangement joins TRBV2 to TRBJ1-1, with TRBD1 matching over 8 bases. The CDR3 extends over 14 amino acids. After removal of 7 bases from V and 3 bases from J, the junction contained 7 bases not matched to a gene. Per the germline V gene, CDR1 is SNHLY and CDR2 is FYNNEI. The CDR3 DNA sequence: TGTGCCAGCAAGCGACAGGGGAGGGACACTGAAGCTTTCTTT. Its protein is CASKRQGRDTEAFF.

The CDR3 DNA reads as TGTGCCAGCGGAGACAGGAACTCTGGGGCCAACGTCCTGACTTTC. Protein: CASGDRNSGANVLTF. This sequence joins TRBV28 and TRBJ2-6, with a tentative D call TRBD1 (6 bases). This CDR3 spans 15 amino acids. V was shortened by 8 bases and J by 0 bases, with 11 bases between the two germline ends. The germline V gene has CDR1 MDHEN and CDR2 SYDVKM.

The J gene is TRBJ2-1, the V gene TRBV9; TRBD2 agrees at 8 bases. The junction had 11 bases not matched to a gene; V was cut back by 0 bases and J by 6 bases. The CDR3 runs 17 residues. In germline, CDR1 is SGDLS, CDR2 YYNGEE. This chain's CDR3 is CASSVDFFNGRGNEQFF. The CDR3 DNA is TGTGCCAGCAGCGTAGATTTCTTTAACGGGAGGGGCAATGAGCAGTTCTTC.

This clone was seen once. This may be a read error, as it is one base from a much larger clone. This specimen includes other DNA sequences encoding the same CDR3. V gene TRBV27 combines with J gene TRBJ1-2, with D unresolved. Germline V CDR1 and CDR2: MNHEY, SMNVEV (reference sequence). This CDR3 comprises 13 residues. Trimming took off 2 bases at V and 3 bases at J, with 7 bases between the two ends. The CDR3 region has the DNA TGTGCCAGCAGTTTAGGTGCGGACTATGGCTACACCTTC. Its protein product is CASSLGADYGYTF.

J is TRBJ2-7 and V is TRBV6-4; 7 nucleotides align to TRBD2. CDR3 length: 16 amino acids. Trimming at V came to 0 bases and at J to 0 bases, leaving 5 bases not matched to a gene. Germline values: CDR1 MRHNA, CDR2 SNTAGT. Here the CDR3 DNA reads TGTGCCAGCAGTGACTCGAAGGCTAGCGGCTCCTACGAGCAGTACTTC. Encoded protein: CASSDSKASGSYEQYF.

This chain joins TRBV11-2 and TRBJ2-2; TRBD2 agrees at 11 bases. J was trimmed by 9 bases and V by 2 bases; bases with no gene match: 5. The CDR3 totals 15 residues. Looked up from germline, CDR1 is SGHAT and CDR2 is FQNNGV. The CDR3 region has the DNA TGTGCCAGCAGCTTAAGTAGCGGGAGGGCCAGGGAGCTGTTTTTT. This sequence encodes CASSLSSGRARELFF.

DNA for the CDR3: TGTGCCAGCAGGGACCCCTATGGCTACACCTTC. It yields the protein CASRDPYGYTF. The chain carries TRBV6-5 and TRBJ1-2; no reliable D call. Germline V gives CDR1 MNHEY, CDR2 SVGAGI. The CDR3 covers 11 residues. The germline V and J ends were trimmed by 6 bases and 4 bases, with 6 bases remaining between them.

J is TRBJ1-5 and V is TRBV28, with 7 bases that match TRBD1. CDR3 length: 12 residues. Germline CDR1 reads MDHEN; CDR2 reads SYDVKM. With 5 bases clipped from V and 7 bases from J, the junction kept 2 bases outside the gene matches. As DNA, the CDR3 is TGTGCCAGCAGTATACAGGGGCAGCCCCAGCATTTT. Its protein product is CASSIQGQPQHF.

This clone was seen once. The chain links TRBV7-8 to TRBJ1-2; no clear D. Trimming pared 1 base from V and 8 bases from J, leaving 17 bases between. Germline-derived CDR1 and CDR2 are SGHVS and FQNEAQ. CDR3 size: 15 residues. CDR3 bases: TGTGCCAGCAGCTTAGATGAGAAGGGAAGCGGCGGCTACACCTTC. This sequence encodes CASSLDEKGSGGYTF.

The chain has TRBV11-2 and TRBJ1-5; possibly TRBD1 for D (5 bases). Per germline, CDR1 SGHAT and CDR2 FQNNGV. The CDR3 sequence is 15 residues long. Trimming stripped 1 base from V and 3 bases from J, with 10 bases between. The CDR3 here is CASSLAGGNNQPQHF. CDR3 bases: TGTGCCAGCAGCTTAGCGGGGGGGAACAATCAGCCCCAGCATTTT.

As regards this clone: Germline and junction disagree at one end, which may indicate a read error. This chain uses TRBV6-5 with TRBJ2-4; D unresolved. This CDR3 contains 15 residues. CDR1 is MNHEY, CDR2 SVGAGI, per germline. The CDR3 protein is CASSDSLEPKNIQYF. As DNA, the CDR3 is TGTGCCAGCAGTGACTCGTTAGAACCTAAAAACATTCAGTACTTC.

The chain carries TRBV5-6 and TRBJ1-1; D gene uncertain. Germline CDR1 is SGHDT and CDR2 is YYEEEE. CDR3 length: 14 residues. V dropped 0 bases and J dropped 1 base, with 7 bases sitting between them. CDR3 protein: CASSLGFGNTEAFF. The CDR3 DNA reads as TGTGCCAGCAGCTTGGGGTTCGGGAACACTGAAGCTTTCTTT.

This sequence joins TRBV6-2 or TRBV6-3 and TRBJ2-1, with 11 positions matching TRBD2. This CDR3 has 14 amino acids. V was clipped by 6 bases and J by 4 bases; unmatched bases: 2. CDR1 MNHEY and CDR2 SVGEGT come from the germline V gene. Written as DNA, the CDR3 is TGTGCCAGCAGCCGACTAGCGGGGTACAATGAGCAGTTCTTC. This gives the protein CASSRLAGYNEQFF.

V gene TRBV9 combines with J gene TRBJ1-1; TRBD1 aligns across 10 bases. V lost 0 bases, J lost 3 bases, and 2 bases stayed unmatched. Germline lookup yields CDR1 SGDLS and CDR2 YYNGEE. The CDR3 extends over 15 amino acids. The DNA of the CDR3 is TGTGCCAGCAGCGTAGGGGGGACAGGGGACACTGAAGCTTTCTTT. Translation: CASSVGGTGDTEAFF. Combining the CDR3 with reference TRBV9 and TRBJ1-1 gives the whole variable domain DSGVTQTPKHLITATGQRVTLRCSPRSGDLSVYWYQQSLDQGLQFLIQYYNGEERAKGNILERFSAQQFPDLHSELNLSSLELGDSALYFCASSVGGTGDTEAFFGQGTRLTVV.

This clone was recorded once. V is TRBV6-5 and J is TRBJ1-2, with D possibly being TRBD1 (6 bases). Germline CDR1 is MNHEY and CDR2 is SVGAGI. The length of the CDR3 is 14 residues. Trimming took 0 bases from V and 5 from J, leaving 10 bases between them. The chain's CDR3 is CASSYSGTRYGYTF. CDR3 bases: TGTGCCAGCAGTTACTCAGGGACAAGATATGGCTACACCTTC.

There are a few counts of this clone. The chain employs TRBV2 and TRBJ1-1, with D tentatively TRBD1 (6 bases). The CDR3 is 13 residues long. Germline values: CDR1 SNHLY, CDR2 FYNNEI. V lost 9 bases and J 0 bases, leaving 11 bases between the germline ends. The CDR3 reads CARYGQMNTEAFF. In nucleotides, the CDR3 is TGTGCCAGATACGGACAGATGAACACTGAAGCTTTCTTT.

The chain combines TRBV27 with TRBJ2-7; TRBD1 matches 11 bases. This CDR3 spans 16 amino acids. V was clipped by 6 bases and J by 3 bases; unmatched bases: 10. The germline gives CDR1 MNHEY, CDR2 SMNVEV (reference sequence). CDR3 amino acids: CASSQGQGARIYEQYF. In DNA form, the CDR3 reads TGTGCCAGCAGCCAAGGACAGGGGGCGAGGATCTACGAGCAGTACTTC.

V usage is TRBV5-1 and J usage is TRBJ1-2; D remains ambiguous. In germline, CDR1 is SGHRS, CDR2 YFSETQ. The CDR3 consists of 12 residues. Deletions cut 3 bases from V and 5 bases from J, with 8 bases between. The CDR3 coding sequence is TGCGCCAGCAGCTCTACGAAATATGGCTACACCTTC. Its protein product is CASSSTKYGYTF.

This sequence joins TRBV3-1 (or the pseudogene TRBV3-2) and TRBJ2-5; 11 bases align to TRBD2. Germline V gene sequence: CDR1 LGHDT, CDR2 YNNKEL (reference sequence). Trimming at V came to 0 bases and at J to 5 bases, leaving 2 bases not matched to a gene. The CDR3 extends over 15 amino acids. The CDR3 is CASSQDSGGDETQYF. CDR3 nucleotides: TGTGCCAGCAGCCAAGATAGCGGGGGGGATGAGACCCAGTACTTC.

The genes are TRBV5-1 and TRBJ1-3; D gene unclear. The CDR3 totals 14 residues. V lost 1 base to trimming and J lost 0 bases, with 5 bases between them. The germline V gene has CDR1 SGHRS and CDR2 YFSETQ. Here the CDR3 reads CASSLSTSGNTIYF. The CDR3, as DNA: TGCGCCAGCAGCTTGAGCACCTCTGGAAACACCATATATTTT.

In regard to this clone: In the same sample, other DNA sequences code for this CDR3. The J gene is TRBJ2-7, the V gene TRBV19; the D is unclear. Germline loops: CDR1 LNHDA, CDR2 SQIVND (reference sequence). V was trimmed by 2 bases and J by 3 bases, leaving 5 bases between them. CDR3 length: 12 residues. The CDR3 protein is CASSISDYEQYF. The CDR3 bases are TGTGCCAGTAGTATATCCGACTACGAGCAGTACTTC.

This clone showed up just once. The chain employs TRBV6-5 and TRBJ2-2, with TRBD2 matching 15 bases. The CDR3 spans 14 residues. V lost 8 bases, J lost 6 bases, and 1 base stayed unmatched. Germline V gene sequence: CDR1 MNHEY, CDR2 SVGAGI. The DNA of the CDR3 is TGTGCCAGCCGGACTAGCGGGAGGGCCGGGGAGCTGTTTTTT. This encodes CASRTSGRAGELFF.